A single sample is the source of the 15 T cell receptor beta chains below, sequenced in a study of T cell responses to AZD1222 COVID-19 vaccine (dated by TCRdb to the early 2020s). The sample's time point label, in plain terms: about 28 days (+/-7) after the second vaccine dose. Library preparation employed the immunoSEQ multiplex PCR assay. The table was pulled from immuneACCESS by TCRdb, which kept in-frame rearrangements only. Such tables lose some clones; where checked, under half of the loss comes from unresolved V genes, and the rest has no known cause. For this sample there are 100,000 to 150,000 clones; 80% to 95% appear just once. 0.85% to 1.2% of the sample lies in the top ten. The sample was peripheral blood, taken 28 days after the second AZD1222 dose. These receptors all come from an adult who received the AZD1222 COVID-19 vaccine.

CDR3 protein: CASSPQQGRYNEQFF. The CDR3 DNA reads as TGTGCCAGCTCACCACAACAGGGGAGGTACAATGAGCAGTTCTTC. V and J are TRBV18 and TRBJ2-1, with a weak D call TRBD1 (7 bases). Trimming took 1 base from V and 4 from J, leaving 11 bases between them. The CDR3 runs 15 residues. CDR1 is KGHSH and CDR2 is LQKENI in the germline V gene.

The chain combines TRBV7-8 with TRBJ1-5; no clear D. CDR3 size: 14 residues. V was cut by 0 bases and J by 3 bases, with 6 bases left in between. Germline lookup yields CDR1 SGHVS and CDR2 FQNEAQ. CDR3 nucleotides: TGTGCCAGCAGCTTAGCAGGGTTCAATCAGCCCCAGCATTTT. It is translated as CASSLAGFNQPQHF.

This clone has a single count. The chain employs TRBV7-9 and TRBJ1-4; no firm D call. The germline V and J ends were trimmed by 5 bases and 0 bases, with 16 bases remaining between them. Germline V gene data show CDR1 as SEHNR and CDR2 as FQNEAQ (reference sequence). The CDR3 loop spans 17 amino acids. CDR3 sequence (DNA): TGTGCCAGCAGCGCCTCCCTAGGGCTGTCAACTAATGAAAAACTGTTTTTT. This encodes CASSASLGLSTNEKLFF.

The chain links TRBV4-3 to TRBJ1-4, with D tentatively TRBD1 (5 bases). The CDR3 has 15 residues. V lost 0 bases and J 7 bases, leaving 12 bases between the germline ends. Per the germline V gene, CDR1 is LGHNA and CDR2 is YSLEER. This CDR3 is CASSQDTGEGEKLFF. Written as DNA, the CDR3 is TGCGCCAGCAGCCAAGATACGGGGGAGGGTGAAAAACTGTTTTTT.

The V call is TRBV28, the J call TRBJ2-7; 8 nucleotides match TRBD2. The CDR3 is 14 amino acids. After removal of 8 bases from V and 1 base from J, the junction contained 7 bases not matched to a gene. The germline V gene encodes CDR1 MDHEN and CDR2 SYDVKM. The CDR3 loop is CASYRAGGSYEQYF. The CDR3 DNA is TGTGCCAGCTATCGGGCGGGAGGATCCTACGAGCAGTACTTC. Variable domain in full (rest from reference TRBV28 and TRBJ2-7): DVKVTQSSRYLVKRTGEKVFLECVQDMDHENMFWYRQDPGLGLRLIYFSYDVKMKEKGDIPEGYSVSREKKERFSLILESASTNQTSMYLCASYRAGGSYEQYFGPGTRLTVT.

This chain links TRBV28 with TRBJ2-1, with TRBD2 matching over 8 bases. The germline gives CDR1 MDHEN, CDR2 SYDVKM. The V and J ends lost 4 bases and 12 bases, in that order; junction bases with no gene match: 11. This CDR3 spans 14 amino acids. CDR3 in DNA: TGTGCCAGCAGTTCCGGGGGGGCCGGTTTAATGCAGTTCTTC. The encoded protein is CASSSGGAGLMQFF.

This CDR3 is CASSLSGRDTGELFF. CDR3 bases: TGTGCCAGCAGCTTAAGCGGGAGAGACACCGGGGAGCTGTTTTTT. The J gene is TRBJ2-2, the V gene TRBV11-3; 8 positions match TRBD2. Germline assignment: CDR1 SGHNT and CDR2 YENEEA. With 2 bases clipped from V and 3 bases from J, the junction kept 2 bases outside the gene matches. The CDR3 has 15 amino acids.

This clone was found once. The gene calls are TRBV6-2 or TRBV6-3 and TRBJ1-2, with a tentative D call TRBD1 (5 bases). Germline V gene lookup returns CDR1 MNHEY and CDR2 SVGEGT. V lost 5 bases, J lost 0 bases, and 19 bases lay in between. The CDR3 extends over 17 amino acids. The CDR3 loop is CASSNPRQGAPNYGYTF. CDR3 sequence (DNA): TGTGCCAGCAGTAACCCCAGGCAGGGCGCCCCTAACTATGGCTACACCTTC.

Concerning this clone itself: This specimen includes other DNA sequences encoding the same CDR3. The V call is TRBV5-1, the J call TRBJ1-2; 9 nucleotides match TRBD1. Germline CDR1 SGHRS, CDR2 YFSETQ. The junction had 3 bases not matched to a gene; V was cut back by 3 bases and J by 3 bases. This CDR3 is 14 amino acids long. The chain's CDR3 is CASSSTGGDYGYTF. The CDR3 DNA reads TGCGCCAGCAGCTCAACAGGGGGCGACTATGGCTACACCTTC.

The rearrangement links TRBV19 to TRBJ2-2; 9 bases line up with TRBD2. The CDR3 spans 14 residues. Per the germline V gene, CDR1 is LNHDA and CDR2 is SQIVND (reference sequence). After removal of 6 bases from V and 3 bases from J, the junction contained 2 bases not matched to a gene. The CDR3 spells CASSRTSDTGELFF. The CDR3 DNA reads TGTGCCAGTAGCCGGACTAGCGACACCGGGGAGCTGTTTTTT.

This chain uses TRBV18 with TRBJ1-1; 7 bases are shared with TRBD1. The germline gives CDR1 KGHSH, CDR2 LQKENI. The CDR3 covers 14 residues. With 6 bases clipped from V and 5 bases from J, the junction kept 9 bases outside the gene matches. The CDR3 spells CASSLRGRETEAFF. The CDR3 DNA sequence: TGTGCCAGCTCCCTCAGGGGGAGAGAAACTGAAGCTTTCTTT. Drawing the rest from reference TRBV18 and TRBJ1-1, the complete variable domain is NAGVMQNPRHLVRRRGQEARLRCSPMKGHSHVYWYRQLPEEGLKFMVYLQKENIIDESGMPKERFSAEFPKEGPSILRIQQVVRGDSAAYFCASSLRGRETEAFFGQGTRLTVV.

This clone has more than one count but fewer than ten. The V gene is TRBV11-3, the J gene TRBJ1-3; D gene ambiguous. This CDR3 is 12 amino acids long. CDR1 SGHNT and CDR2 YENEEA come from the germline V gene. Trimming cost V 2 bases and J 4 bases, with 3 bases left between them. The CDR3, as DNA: TGTGCCAGCAGCTTACTCGGAAACACCATATATTTT. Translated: CASSLLGNTIYF.

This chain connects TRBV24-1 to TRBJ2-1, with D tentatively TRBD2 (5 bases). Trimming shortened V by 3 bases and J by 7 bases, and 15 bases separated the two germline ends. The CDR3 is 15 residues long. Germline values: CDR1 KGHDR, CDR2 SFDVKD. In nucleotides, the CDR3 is TGTGCCACCAGTGATCGATCCCCAGGACTGAATGAGCAGTTCTTC. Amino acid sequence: CATSDRSPGLNEQFF.

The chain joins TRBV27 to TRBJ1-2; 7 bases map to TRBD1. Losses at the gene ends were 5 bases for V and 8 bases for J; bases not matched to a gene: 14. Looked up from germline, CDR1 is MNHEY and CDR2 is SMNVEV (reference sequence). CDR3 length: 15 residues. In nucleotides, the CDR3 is TGTGCCAGCAGTGACAAAATAGAGGGGGCGCAGGGCTACACCTTC. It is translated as CASSDKIEGAQGYTF.

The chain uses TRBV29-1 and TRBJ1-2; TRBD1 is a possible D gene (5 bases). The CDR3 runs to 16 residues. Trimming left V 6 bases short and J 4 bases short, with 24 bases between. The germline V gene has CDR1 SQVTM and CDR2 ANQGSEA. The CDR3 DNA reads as TGCAGCGTAACACTTAATTCATTGACAGAGCTCTATGGCTACACCTTC. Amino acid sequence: CSVTLNSLTELYGYTF.